Each of the 17 T cell receptor beta chains below was sequenced from the same sample in a study of T cell repertoires in cytomegalovirus infection. Which antigens these TCRs recognize remains unknown. TCRdb re-called the reads with MiXCR, one entry per CDR3 protein. The top ten hold under 15% of the sample, which has around 750,000 distinct CDR3 sequences, approximately 32% seen once. The sequencing used cultured CD8+ T cells from PBMCs, collected from culture after CMV antigen stimulation. These receptors came from a human donor in good health (CMV status not recorded). Some clones in this sample may be carry-over from other donors' samples.

Concerning this clonotype itself: The junction differs from germline at one of its ends, possibly a read error. This chain uses TRBV7-6 with TRBJ2-7; D is unclear. This CDR3 spans 15 amino acids. Germline V CDR1 and CDR2: SGHVS, FNYEAQ. The DNA of the CDR3 is TGTGCTAGCAGCTTTGCTTTTGGGGACTCCTACGAGCAGTACTTC. Translating it yields CASSFAFGDSYEQYF.

Ten or more counts support this clonotype. The V gene is TRBV28, the J gene TRBJ2-7, with 8 nucleotides matching TRBD1. Germline V lookup: CDR1 MDHEN, CDR2 SYDVKM. After removal of 2 bases from V and 3 bases from J, the junction contained 3 bases not matched to a gene. The CDR3 length is 14 residues. This chain's CDR3 is CASSLRQGNYEQYV. CDR3 coding DNA: TGTGCCAGCAGTTTAAGACAGGGGAACTACGAGCAGTACGTC.

This clonotype was recorded a few times. The CDR3 bases are TGCGCCAGCAGCGGGGTCAGACGAGGAGATACGCAGTATTTT. It is translated as CASSGVRRGDTQYF. V usage is TRBV5-1 and J usage is TRBJ2-3; D remains unclear. The CDR3 is 14 residues long. Germline V gives CDR1 SGHRS, CDR2 YFSETQ. Trimming removed 4 bases from V and 5 bases from J, with 14 bases in between.

This chain connects TRBV2 to TRBJ2-1; possibly TRBD1 or TRBD2 for D (5 bases each). CDR1 is SNHLY, CDR2 FYNNEI, per germline. The CDR3 is made up of 14 amino acids. Trimming stripped 9 bases from V and 0 bases from J, with 12 bases between. The CDR3 region has the DNA TGTGCCAGAGGGACCGCGAGCTCCTACAATGAGCAGTTCTTC. Amino acids: CARGTASSYNEQFF.

The chain joins TRBV6-5 to TRBJ1-5; D is possibly TRBD1 (6 bases). Germline CDR1 MNHEY, CDR2 SVGAGI. The CDR3 spans 14 residues. V lost 5 bases and J lost 1, with 9 bases in between. CDR3 residues: CASSQGTSNQPQHF. CDR3 coding DNA: TGTGCCAGCAGTCAGGGGACAAGCAATCAGCCCCAGCATTTT.

This clonotype appeared a few times. The chain employs TRBV7-6 and TRBJ2-7; D call uncertain. Per the germline V gene, CDR1 is SGHVS and CDR2 is FNYEAQ. The CDR3 runs to 15 residues. V was trimmed by 1 base and J by 2 bases, leaving 12 bases between them. CDR3 in amino acids: CASSLGAGWAYEQYV. The CDR3 DNA follows: TGTGCCAGCAGCTTAGGCGCAGGTTGGGCCTACGAGCAGTACGTC.

In this sample, this clonotype turned up once. The V and J genes are TRBV7-4 and TRBJ2-7; 8 positions agree with TRBD2. The germline V gene encodes CDR1 SGHVT and CDR2 SQSDAQ. The length of the CDR3 is 16 residues. Trimming at V came to 1 base and at J to 0 bases, leaving 5 bases not matched to a gene. The CDR3 nucleotides are TGTGCCAGCAGCTTAGGTCGGGGGGGAAGCTCCTACGAGCAGTACTTC. It codes for CASSLGRGGSSYEQYF.

This clonotype was counted many times. The CDR3 nucleotides are TGTGCCAGCAGTTACGGTGGTAATTCACCCCTCCACTTT. Translation: CASSYGGNSPLHF. This chain connects TRBV27 to TRBJ1-6, with D unclear. V was clipped by 4 bases and J by 6 bases, with 7 bases between them. The CDR3 sequence is 13 residues long. The germline CDR1 and CDR2 sequences are MNHEY and SMNVEV (reference sequence).

The chain combines TRBV20-1 with TRBJ2-1; 8 bases fit TRBD2. This CDR3 is built from 14 residues. Trimming at V came to 2 bases and at J to 3 bases, leaving 3 bases not matched to a gene. The germline CDR1 and CDR2 sequences are DFQATT and SNEGSKA (reference sequence). CDR3 protein: CSARSRGGYNEQFF. In nucleotides, the CDR3 is TGCAGTGCTAGATCCCGGGGGGGCTACAATGAGCAGTTCTTC.

The chain carries TRBV6-2 or TRBV6-3 and TRBJ2-1; 7 bases map to TRBD1. CDR3 length: 20 residues. Trimming cost V 5 bases and J 1 base; bases outside gene matches: 20. Germline values: CDR1 MNHEY, CDR2 SVGEGT. CDR3 loop: CASSTPTTASRDRSYNEQFF. The CDR3 region has the DNA TGTGCCAGCAGTACTCCGACAACCGCATCCCGGGACAGATCCTACAATGAGCAGTTCTTC.

The gene calls are TRBV6-2 or TRBV6-3 and TRBJ2-5; 9 nucleotides match TRBD1. CDR1 is MNHEY and CDR2 is SVGEGT in the germline V gene. The ends lost 6 bases at V and 5 bases at J; junction bases unmatched: 7. CDR3 size: 14 residues. CDR3 sequence (DNA): TGTGCCAGCAGCTCCGGGACAGGGAAGGAGACCCAGTACTTC. Protein sequence: CASSSGTGKETQYF.

A few counts support this clonotype. The CDR3 is CASSFSGQGNTGELFF. Here the CDR3 DNA reads TGTGCCAGCAGCTTCAGCGGACAGGGGAACACCGGGGAGCTGTTTTTT. The chain links TRBV7-9 to TRBJ2-2; 8 bases are shared with TRBD1. Germline-derived CDR1 and CDR2 are SEHNR and FQNEAQ (reference sequence). The CDR3 consists of 16 residues. V shed 3 bases and J 1 base; nucleotides not matched to a gene: 4.

This chain joins TRBV7-6 and TRBJ2-3, with TRBD1 identical over 10 bases. This CDR3 comprises 18 residues. Unmatched junction bases numbered 12, after V lost 0 bases and J lost 6 bases. Germline values: CDR1 SGHVS, CDR2 FNYEAQ. CDR3 DNA: TGTGCCAGCAGCTTAGCCGTGGGGGACAGGGGTTCAGTGGATACGCAGTATTTT. Translated, it gives CASSLAVGDRGSVDTQYF.

The J gene is TRBJ1-4, the V gene TRBV14, with unresolved D. CDR1 is SGHDN and CDR2 is FVKESK in the germline V gene. CDR3 size: 16 residues. V lost 0 bases and J 3 bases, leaving 11 bases between the germline ends. The CDR3 nucleotides read TGTGCCAGCAGCCAAGAGGCTCTACTATCTAATGAAAAACTGTTTTTT. This gives the protein CASSQEALLSNEKLFF.

This rearrangement joins TRBV12-3 or TRBV12-4 to TRBJ2-1; D is possibly TRBD1 (5 bases). V lost 1 base and J 2 bases, leaving 9 bases between the germline ends. The CDR3 extends over 15 amino acids. CDR3 coding DNA: TGTGCCAGCAGTTTAGATACAGGCCCCTACAATGAGCAGTTCTTC. Protein product: CASSLDTGPYNEQFF.

There are a few counts of this clonotype. The V and J genes are TRBV5-8 and TRBJ2-3; D tentatively reads TRBD1 or TRBD2 (5 bases each). V lost 4 bases and J lost 6, with 18 bases in between. CDR1 is SGHTS and CDR2 is YDEGEE in the germline V gene. The CDR3 is 15 amino acids. This CDR3 is CASSEGTTLRDTQYF. The CDR3 nucleotides are TGTGCCAGCAGCGAAGGGACCACCCTAAGGGATACGCAGTATTTT.

The CDR3 here is CASSPEQGNRITEAFF. The CDR3 DNA is TGTGCCAGCAGCCCGGAGCAAGGGAACCGGATCACTGAAGCTTTCTTT. The rearrangement joins TRBV4-2 to TRBJ1-1; D unclear. Germline CDR1 LGHNA, CDR2 YNFKEQ. CDR3 length: 16 amino acids. Trimming removed 4 bases from V and 4 bases from J, with 19 bases in between.